This T cell receptor (beta chain) derives from a study of blood T cells in healthy people across ages (dated by TCRdb to the mid-2010s). In terms of the full investigation: In model experiments, roughly one uniquely barcoded TCR beta cDNA molecule per two T cells was captured by template switching. Age-related changes in TCR beta repertoire diversity were measured in the study by deep sequencing normalized with unique cDNA molecular identifiers. Four age groups were formed from the donors: young (average about 15 years), middle-aged (approximately 40), aged (approximately 60) and long-lived (about 80). To avoid experimental bias, donors of different ages were spread randomly across the sequencing lanes. For two donors (one aged 18 to 29 and one aged 80 or older), the study analyzed two additional independent replicas of 1 million unique cDNA reads from the same blood draw.

The library was prepared using 5' RACE. The second PCR ran for about 7 to 11 cycles and used a J-beta primer mix along with a sample-barcoded 5' primer. A unique molecular identifier was introduced onto each TCR beta cDNA molecule by a template-switch 5' adaptor carrying 12 random nucleotides. Each sample yielded at least 3 million CDR3-containing paired-end reads. First-strand cDNA synthesis was performed from all RNA using the Mint cDNA synthesis kit, with priming by a TRBC-specific oligonucleotide. All cDNA was treated with uracil-DNA glycosylase and then went through a first 18-cycle PCR with the universal primers M1SS and BC2_uni_R. From the authors' description of their analysis: Each sample was normalized by randomly selecting 1 million high-quality reads, each carrying a distinct molecular identifier. Reads with shared molecular identifiers were discarded instead of being binned into consensus sequences. MiTCR, set to a Q25 quality threshold and the strictest error-elimination algorithm, was used for CDR3 identification, clonotype clustering and error correction. A nonparametric unseen species model using Euler transformation provided a lower-bound estimate of total TCR beta diversity. Clones were called with MiXCR by TCRdb after fastp trimmed the public reads at Q25, and only in-frame beta chains were retained. Duplicate CDR3 protein sequences are folded into a single record with the most common DNA and genes. Clone size and V and J calls follow TCRdb, not the original study. Recorded for this sample are around 1,900,000 distinct CDR3 sequences; 30% to 40% of them occurred a single time. Under 30% of the sample rests with the top ten.

Donors were 39 systemically healthy Caucasian individuals from Russia aged roughly 6 to 95 years. Each donor gave approximately 9.3 milliliters of peripheral blood, collected into EDTA-treated Vacutainer tubes. Ficoll-Paque density-gradient centrifugation was used to isolate PBMCs, with at least 7 million per sample. Trizol reagent was used to extract total RNA from the PBMCs, yielding at least 5.5 micrograms per sample. For every donor, an aliquot of PBMCs went through flow cytometry to measure the percentages of naive CD45RAhigh/CD27high T cells. Broader findings and caveats from the paper: Total diversity estimates from one million sequenced T cells were considered lower bounds and underestimates. Since profiling was done on bulk unsorted PBMCs, naive and antigen-experienced compartments could not be conclusively compared. The CMV infection status of donors was not known, potentially confounding age-related changes in expanded clonotypes. As age increased, observed TCR beta diversity per million T cells dropped in a roughly linear way, and a significant reduction was already evident by age 40. The long-lived group showed more naive CD4+ T cells, fewer expanded clones and increased TCR diversity than the aged group, suggesting age selection. A strong correlation was found between observed TCR beta diversity and the percentage of naive T cells measured by flow cytometry.

Taken from cysteine to phenylalanine, the CDR3 has 14 residues. The kept DNA is CDR3 alone, 42 bases in frame from the first base. Trimming takes 0 bases from V and 2 bases from J, and the germline ends sit 7 bases apart. For CDR1 and CDR2, the germline V gene lists SNHLY and FYNNEI. This clonotype has a handful of counts. Its antigen is still unknown. Base qualities are not recorded, but no much larger clone differs from it by a single base. This TCR derives from a human donor in good health. Sequencing was carried out using blood. The rearranged chain carries TRBV2 and TRBJ1-1, with the D gene uncertain. The sequenced DNA is TGTGCCAGCAGTGAAGCGGAGACCAACACTGAAGCTTTCTTT. Translated, it gives CASSEAETNTEAFF.